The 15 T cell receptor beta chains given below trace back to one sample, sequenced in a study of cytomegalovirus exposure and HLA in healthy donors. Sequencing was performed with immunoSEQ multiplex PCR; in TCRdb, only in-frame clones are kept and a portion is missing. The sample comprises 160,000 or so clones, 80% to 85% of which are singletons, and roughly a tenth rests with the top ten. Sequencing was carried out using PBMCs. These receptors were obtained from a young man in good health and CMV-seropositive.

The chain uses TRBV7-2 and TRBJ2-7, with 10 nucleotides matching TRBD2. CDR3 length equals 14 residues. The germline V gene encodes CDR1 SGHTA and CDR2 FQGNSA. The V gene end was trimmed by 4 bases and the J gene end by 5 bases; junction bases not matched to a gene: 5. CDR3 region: CASSSGLAFDEQYF. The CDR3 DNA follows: TGTGCCAGCAGCTCGGGACTAGCGTTTGACGAGCAGTACTTC.

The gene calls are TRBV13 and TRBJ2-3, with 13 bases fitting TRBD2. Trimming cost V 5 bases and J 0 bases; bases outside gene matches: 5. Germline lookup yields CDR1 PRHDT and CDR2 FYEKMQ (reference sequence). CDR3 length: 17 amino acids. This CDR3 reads CASSGLAGAGSTDTQYF. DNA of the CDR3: TGTGCCAGCAGCGGACTAGCGGGAGCCGGAAGCACAGATACGCAGTATTTT.

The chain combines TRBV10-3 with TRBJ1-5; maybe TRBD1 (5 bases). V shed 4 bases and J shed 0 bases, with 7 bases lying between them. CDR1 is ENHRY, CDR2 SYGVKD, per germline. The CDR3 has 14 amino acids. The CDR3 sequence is CAISVDSSNQPQHF. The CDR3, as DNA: TGTGCCATCAGTGTAGACAGTAGCAATCAGCCCCAGCATTTT.

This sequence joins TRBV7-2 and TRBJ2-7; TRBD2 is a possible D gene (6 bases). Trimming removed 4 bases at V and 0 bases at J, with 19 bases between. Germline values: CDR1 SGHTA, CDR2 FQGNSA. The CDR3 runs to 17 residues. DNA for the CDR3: TGTGCCAGCAGCTCTTCTATTCCCGGGACTCCCTCCTACGAGCAGTACTTC. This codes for CASSSSIPGTPSYEQYF. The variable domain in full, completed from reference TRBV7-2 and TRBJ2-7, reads GAGVSQSPSNKVTEKGKDVELRCDPISGHTALYWYRQSLGQGLEFLIYFQGNSAPDKSGLPSDRFSAERTGGSVSTLTIQRTQQEDSAVYLCASSSSIPGTPSYEQYFGPGTRLTVT.

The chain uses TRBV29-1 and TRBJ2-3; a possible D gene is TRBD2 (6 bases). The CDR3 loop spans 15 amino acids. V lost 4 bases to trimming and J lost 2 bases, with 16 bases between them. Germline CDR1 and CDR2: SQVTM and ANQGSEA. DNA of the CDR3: TGCAGCGTTGGAGTCCTAGGGGACTCCACAGATACGCAGTATTTT. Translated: CSVGVLGDSTDTQYF.

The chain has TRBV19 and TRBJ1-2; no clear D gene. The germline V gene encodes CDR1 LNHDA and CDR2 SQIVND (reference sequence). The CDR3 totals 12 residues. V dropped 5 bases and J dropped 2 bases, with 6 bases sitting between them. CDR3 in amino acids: CASSPGNYGYTF. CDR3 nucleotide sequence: TGTGCCAGTAGTCCGGGGAACTATGGCTACACCTTC.

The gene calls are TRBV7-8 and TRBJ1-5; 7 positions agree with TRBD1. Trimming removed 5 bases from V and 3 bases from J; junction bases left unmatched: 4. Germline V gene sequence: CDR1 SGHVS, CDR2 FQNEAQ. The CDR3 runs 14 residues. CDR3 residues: CASSRTGLNQPQHF. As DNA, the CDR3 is TGTGCCAGCAGCCGGACAGGCCTCAATCAGCCCCAGCATTTT.

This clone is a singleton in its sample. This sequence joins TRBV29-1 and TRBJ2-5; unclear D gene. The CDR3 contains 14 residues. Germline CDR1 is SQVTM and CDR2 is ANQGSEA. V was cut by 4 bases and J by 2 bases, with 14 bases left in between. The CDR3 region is CSVGPNSNQETQYF. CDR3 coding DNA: TGCAGCGTTGGTCCGAACTCGAATCAAGAGACCCAGTACTTC.

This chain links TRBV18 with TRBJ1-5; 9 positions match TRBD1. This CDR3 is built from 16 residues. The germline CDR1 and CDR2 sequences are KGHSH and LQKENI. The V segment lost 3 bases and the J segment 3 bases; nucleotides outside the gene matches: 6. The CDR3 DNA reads TGTGCCAGCTCACCTCTGGGACAGGGTAACAATCAGCCCCAGCATTTT. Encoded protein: CASSPLGQGNNQPQHF.

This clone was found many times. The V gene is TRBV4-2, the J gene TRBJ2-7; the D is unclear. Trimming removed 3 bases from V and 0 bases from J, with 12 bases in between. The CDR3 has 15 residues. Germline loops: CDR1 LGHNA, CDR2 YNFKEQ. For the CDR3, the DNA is TGTGCCAGCAGCCAGAACGTTGATAGCTCCTACGAGCAGTACTTC. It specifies CASSQNVDSSYEQYF.

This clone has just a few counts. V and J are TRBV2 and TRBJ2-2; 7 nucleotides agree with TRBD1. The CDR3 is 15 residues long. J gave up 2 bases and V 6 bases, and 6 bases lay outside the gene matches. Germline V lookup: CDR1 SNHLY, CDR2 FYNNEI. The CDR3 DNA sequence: TGTGCCAGCAGCGAAAGACAGGGAAACACCGGGGAGCTGTTTTTT. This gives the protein CASSERQGNTGELFF.

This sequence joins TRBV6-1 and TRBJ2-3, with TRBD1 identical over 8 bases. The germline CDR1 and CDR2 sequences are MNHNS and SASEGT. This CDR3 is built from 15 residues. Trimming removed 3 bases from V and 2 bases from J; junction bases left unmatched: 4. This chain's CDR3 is CASSDRGRNTDTQYF. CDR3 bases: TGTGCCAGCAGTGACAGGGGGCGGAACACAGATACGCAGTATTTT.

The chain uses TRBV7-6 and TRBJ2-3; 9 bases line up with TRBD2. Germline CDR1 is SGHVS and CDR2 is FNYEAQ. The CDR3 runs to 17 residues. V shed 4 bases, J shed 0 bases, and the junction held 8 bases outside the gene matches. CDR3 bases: TGTGCCAGCAGCTGGATGATAGCGGGGGTTAGCACAGATACGCAGTATTTT. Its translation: CASSWMIAGVSTDTQYF.

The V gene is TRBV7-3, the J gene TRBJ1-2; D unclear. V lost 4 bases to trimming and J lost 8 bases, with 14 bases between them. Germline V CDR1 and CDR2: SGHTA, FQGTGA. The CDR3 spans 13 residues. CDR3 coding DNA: TGTGCCAGCAGCTCAAACGGGGTGGGAGGCTACACCTTC. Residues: CASSSNGVGGYTF. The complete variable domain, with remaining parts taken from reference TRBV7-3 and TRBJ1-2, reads GAGVSQTPSNKVTEKGKYVELRCDPISGHTALYWYRQSLGQGPEFLIYFQGTGAADDSGLPNDRFFAVRPEGSVSTLKIQRTERGDSAVYLCASSSNGVGGYTFGSGTRLTVV.

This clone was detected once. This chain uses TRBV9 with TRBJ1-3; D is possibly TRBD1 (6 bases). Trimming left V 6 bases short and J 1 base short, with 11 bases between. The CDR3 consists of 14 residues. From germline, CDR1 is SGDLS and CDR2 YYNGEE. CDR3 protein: CASNSGDSGNTIYF. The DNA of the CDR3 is TGTGCCAGCAACTCAGGGGATTCTGGAAACACCATATATTTT.